This is a list of T cell receptor beta chains from one sample in a study of blood T cell repertoires in COVID-19. Clones were read by immunoSEQ multiplex PCR, and TCRdb kept only the in-frame ones, dropping some. This table has over 95,000 clones, about four fifths appearing once. Sequenced sample: peripheral blood. The receptors shown here come from a man between 65 and 79 years old with active or convalescent COVID-19. Both conserved end residues are part of each CDR3. The D gene is left open where the match is weak. Some rows have no size entry. The others give once, few or many, or a class for an expanded clone.

V gene	clone size	J gene	D gene	CDR3 protein	CDR3 DNA
TRBV5-1	once	TRBJ2-7	TRBD2	CASSIGGTSPYEQYF	TGCGCCAGCAGCATCGGCGGGACTAGTCCTTACGAGCAGTACTTC
TRBV9	.	TRBJ1-1	.	CASSRGGTNTEAFF	TGTGCCAGCAGTCGTGGGGGCACGAACACTGAAGCTTTCTTT
TRBV19	.	TRBJ1-1	.	CASSIRQGVPTEAFF	TGTGCCAGTAGTATTCGTCAGGGTGTCCCCACTGAAGCTTTCTTT
TRBV5-4	.	TRBJ2-1	TRBD2	CASSLSSSGGAFLVEQFF	TGTGCCAGCAGCTTGTCATCTAGCGGGGGGGCCTTTTTGGTTGAGCAGTTCTTC
TRBV29-1	once	TRBJ2-1	.	CSAQRGANNEQFF	TGCAGCGCTCAGCGCGGGGCCAACAATGAGCAGTTCTTC
TRBV7-3	.	TRBJ2-5	.	CASSFFQGSQETQYF	TGTGCCAGCAGCTTTTTCCAGGGGTCACAAGAGACCCAGTACTTC
TRBV25-1	few	TRBJ1-2	TRBD1	CASRGTGTGGAFNGYTF	TGTGCCAGCAGGGGAACCGGGACAGGGGGCGCGTTTAATGGCTACACCTTC
TRBV7-2	.	TRBJ1-1	.	CASSLSVTAGNTEAFF	TGTGCCAGCAGCTTAAGTGTTACGGCAGGGAACACTGAAGCTTTCTTT
TRBV9	.	TRBJ2-1	TRBD1	CASSVRQGAYLDYNEQFF	TGTGCCAGCAGCGTACGGCAGGGGGCCTATTTAGATTACAATGAGCAGTTCTTC
TRBV5-4	.	TRBJ2-5	.	CASSWKQGQETQYF	TGTGCCAGCAGCTGGAAGCAGGGCCAAGAGACCCAGTACTTC
TRBV5-1	.	TRBJ2-7	TRBD2	CASRILAGSYEQYF	TGCGCCAGCAGAATCCTAGCGGGGTCCTACGAGCAGTACTTC
TRBV15	.	TRBJ2-3	TRBD1	CATSLLRQGQADTQYF	TGTGCCACCAGCCTCCTACGACAGGGGCAGGCAGATACGCAGTATTTT
TRBV28	.	TRBJ1-2	TRBD1	CASRIGQGRGYTF	TGTGCCAGCAGAATAGGACAGGGGCGAGGCTACACCTTC
TRBV3-1/TRBV3-2	.	TRBJ2-3	.	CASSPLDTQYF	TGTGCCAGCAGCCCCTTGGATACGCAGTATTTT
TRBV30	.	TRBJ1-1	TRBD1	CAWSLDRGSEAFF	TGTGCCTGGAGTTTGGACAGGGGCTCCGAAGCTTTCTTT
TRBV28	.	TRBJ1-1	.	CASTLRGGTEAFF	TGTGCCAGCACCTTAAGGGGGGGCACTGAAGCTTTCTTT
TRBV7-2	.	TRBJ2-2	.	CASSGGSDRGKLFF	TGTGCCAGCAGCGGAGGGTCGGACCGCGGGAAGCTGTTTTTT
TRBV29-1	.	TRBJ2-7	TRBD1	CSVFRTGSPYEQYF	TGCAGCGTTTTTCGGACAGGGAGCCCCTACGAGCAGTACTTC
TRBV5-6	.	TRBJ1-1	.	CASSSGKGDTEVFF	TGTGCCAGCAGCTCGGGGAAAGGGGACACTGAAGTTTTCTTT
TRBV5-1	.	TRBJ2-5	TRBD2	CASSLGTSGGQETQYF	TGCGCCAGCAGCTTGGGGACTAGCGGGGGTCAAGAGACCCAGTACTTC
TRBV3-1/TRBV3-2	once	TRBJ1-2	.	CASSQSGDFYGYTF	TGTGCCAGCAGCCAATCAGGTGATTTCTATGGCTACACCTTC
TRBV6-5	.	TRBJ1-5	.	CASSYSGSSNQPQHF	TGTGCCAGCAGTTATTCGGGGAGTAGCAATCAGCCCCAGCATTTT
TRBV28	.	TRBJ2-7	TRBD2	CATSFSGAGGEQYF	TGTGCCACCTCCTTTAGCGGGGCTGGGGGGGAGCAGTACTTC
TRBV6-6	once	TRBJ2-2	.	CASSYSTQTGELFF	TGTGCCAGCAGTTACTCTACACAAACCGGGGAGCTGTTTTTT
TRBV7-3	.	TRBJ2-1	.	CASSPAQGYNEQFF	TGTGCCAGCAGCCCTGCGCAGGGTTACAATGAGCAGTTCTTC
TRBV25-1	.	TRBJ2-7	.	CASSESGNGGYEQYF	TGTGCCAGCAGTGAATCGGGAAACGGGGGCTACGAGCAGTACTTC
TRBV11-2	.	TRBJ2-7	TRBD1	CASSLVPGGYEQYF	TGTGCCAGCAGCTTAGTGCCAGGGGGCTACGAGCAGTACTTC
TRBV5-1	.	TRBJ2-1	TRBD1	CASSPATGGNEQFF	TGCGCCAGCAGTCCGGCGACAGGGGGGAATGAGCAGTTCTTC
TRBV7-9	.	TRBJ2-5	TRBD2	CASSPHQLAGMETQYF	TGTGCCAGCAGCCCCCACCAACTAGCGGGGATGGAGACCCAGTACTTC
TRBV14	.	TRBJ2-1	TRBD1	CASSRDRVNNEQFF	TGTGCCAGCTCCCGGGACAGGGTCAACAATGAGCAGTTCTTC
TRBV18	.	TRBJ1-2	TRBD1	CASSPRGYDYGYTF	TGTGCCAGCTCACCCAGGGGGTACGACTATGGCTACACCTTC
TRBV7-2	.	TRBJ2-7	TRBD1	CASSLGQGGTYEQYF	TGTGCCAGCAGCTTAGGACAGGGGGGTACCTACGAGCAGTACTTC
TRBV2	.	TRBJ1-2	.	CASTREGDYGYTF	TGTGCCAGCACCCGGGAGGGGGACTATGGCTACACCTTC
TRBV12-5	.	TRBJ1-5	.	CASGLVRVNQPQHF	TGTGCTAGTGGTTTGGTTCGCGTAAATCAGCCCCAGCATTTT
TRBV7-9	few	TRBJ2-7	.	CAAAVSGEQYF	TGTGCCGCAGCAGTCTCGGGGGAGCAGTACTTC
TRBV5-1	few	TRBJ2-1	.	CASSLDGVYNEQFF	TGCGCCAGCAGCTTGGACGGAGTCTACAATGAGCAGTTCTTC